The source of this T cell receptor (beta chain) is a study of cytomegalovirus exposure and HLA in healthy donors. A multiplex PCR was run with 60 Vbeta primers and 13 Jbeta primers. The repertoire was sequenced with immunoSEQ multiplex PCR; TCRdb's copy has only in-frame clones and lacks some. This sample has about 120,000 clones, with approximately 81% found just once. In this sample, this clone turned up once. This clonotype was obtained from a woman younger than 45 in good health and CMV-seronegative. The sequenced sample was PBMCs.

CDR3 DNA sequence: TGCGCCAGCAGCTTGGCTTTGGGTGGAGGGGCCTACGAGCAGTACTTC. As protein: CASSLALGGGAYEQYF. The chain is built from TRBV5-1 and TRBJ2-7, with D perhaps TRBD2 (6 bases). V was pared by 0 bases and J by 2 bases, with 15 bases between. Germline V gene sequence: CDR1 SGHRS, CDR2 YFSETQ. There are 16 residues in the CDR3.